This T cell receptor beta chain derives from a study of blood T cells in healthy people across ages (dated by TCRdb to the mid-2010s). General notes on the study: Template switching captured roughly one uniquely barcoded TCR beta cDNA molecule per two T cells in model experiments. Using deep sequencing normalized with unique cDNA molecular identifiers, the study measured how TCR beta repertoire diversity changes with age. The donors were split into four age groups: young (average about 15 years), middle-aged (39), aged (approximately 60) and long-lived (over 75). To avoid experimental bias, donors of different ages were distributed randomly across sequencing lanes. For two donors (one aged 18 to 30 and one aged 80 or older), the study analyzed two additional independent replicas of 1 million unique cDNA reads from the same blood draw.

To prepare the library, 5' RACE was applied. Sequenced on an Illumina HiSeq 2500. A second PCR of about 6 to 11 cycles was performed with a sample-barcoded 5' primer and a J-beta primer mix. Each TCR beta cDNA molecule received a unique molecular identifier from a template-switch 5' adaptor carrying 12 random nucleotides. Each sample yielded at least 3 million CDR3-containing paired-end reads. First-strand cDNA was synthesized from all RNA with the Mint cDNA synthesis kit, primed by a TRBC-specific oligonucleotide. After uracil-DNA glycosylase treatment, a first 18-cycle PCR used universal primers M1SS and BC2_uni_R on all cDNA. In the authors' own workflow: For normalization, 1 million high-quality reads were randomly selected from each sample, with every read carrying a distinct molecular identifier. Instead of being binned into consensus sequences, reads that shared molecular identifiers were thrown out. MiTCR, with a Q25 quality threshold and the strictest error-elimination algorithm, was used for CDR3 identification, clonotype clustering and error correction. A nonparametric unseen species model with Euler transformation was used to estimate a lower bound on total TCR beta diversity. TCRdb reworked the public reads: Q25 trimming with fastp, MiXCR clone assembly, productive beta chains retained. Under each unique CDR3 protein, matching rows form one entry showing the most common genes and DNA. These V and J calls derive from TCRdb rather than the authors' analysis. For this sample there are about 2 million distinct CDR3 sequences; 40% to 55% appear just once. Together, the top ten hold roughly 2.1% of the sample.

This clonotype was counted a single time. Its antigen has not been determined. Given a much more abundant clone one base away, this may be a read error. The roughly 39 donors, aged 6 to 90 years, were systemically healthy Caucasian individuals from Russia. Approximately 10 milliliters of peripheral blood were collected from each donor into EDTA-treated Vacutainer tubes. Ficoll-Paque density-gradient centrifugation was used to isolate PBMCs, with at least 7 million per sample. Trizol reagent was used to extract total RNA from PBMCs, with at least 5 micrograms per sample. For every donor, an aliquot of PBMCs went through flow cytometry to measure the percentages of naive CD45RAhigh/CD27high T cells. The paper as a whole reports these results and caveats: Donor CMV infection status was unknown, potentially confounding age-related changes in expanded clonotypes. Observed TCR beta diversity per million T cells fell roughly linearly with age, and a significant reduction was already apparent by age about 38. Bulk unsorted PBMC profiling prevented conclusive comparison of naive and antigen-experienced compartments. Estimates of total diversity based on one million sequenced T cells were regarded as lower bounds and as underestimates. Compared with the aged group, the long-lived group had more naive CD4+ T cells, fewer expanded clones and increased TCR diversity, a pattern suggesting age selection. Observed TCR beta diversity correlated strongly with the percentage of naive T cells measured by flow cytometry.

Sequenced: blood. This receptor was taken from a woman aged 40 to 49 in good health.

The CDR3 is CASSLGPDENYEQYF. The sequenced DNA is TGCGCCAGCAGCTTGGGCCCCGACGAGAACTACGAGCAGTACTTC. This chain joins TRBV5-1 to TRBJ2-7; the D gene cannot be resolved reliably. The CDR3 holds 15 amino acids from the cysteine to the phenylalanine. Just the 45-base CDR3 DNA is kept, in frame starting at base 1. At the junction V is shortened by 0 bases and J by 3 bases, with 13 bases in between. The germline V gene gives CDR1 as SGHRS and CDR2 as YFSETQ.